A selection of T cell receptor beta chains follows, all from one sample in a study of molecular identifiers for immune sequencing clone quantification. TCRdb passed the PCR reads through MiXCR, listing each CDR3 protein once. Of roughly 90,000 distinct CDR3 sequences in the sample, roughly 20% were seen once. Sample: naive CD8+ T cells from blood, with Jurkat cell RNA spiked in. These receptors were collected from a human donor in good health. Some libraries in this study had Jurkat cell RNA spiked in. Each CDR3 is given with its conserved first and last residue. Each record gives: D gene, V gene, J gene, clone size, CDR3 DNA, CDR3 protein. D genes are given only for firm matches. Clone size is not always given. Where it is, it says once, few, many or a class for expanded clones.

D gene: TRBD1
V gene: TRBV29-1
J gene: TRBJ1-1
clone size: many
CDR3 DNA: TGCAGCGTTGTCGGACAGGGGGACACTGAAGCTTTCTTT
CDR3 protein: CSVVGQGDTEAFF

D gene: .
V gene: TRBV27
J gene: TRBJ2-3
clone size: many
CDR3 DNA: TGTGCCAGCAGTTTATTTAGGGGCACAGATACGCAGTATTTT
CDR3 protein: CASSLFRGTDTQYF

D gene: .
V gene: TRBV7-9
J gene: TRBJ1-5
clone size: .
CDR3 DNA: TGTGCCAGCAACTCAAGTGGTCCTGGCAATCAGCCCCAGCATTTT
CDR3 protein: CASNSSGPGNQPQHF

D gene: TRBD2
V gene: TRBV28
J gene: TRBJ2-1
clone size: .
CDR3 DNA: TGTGCCAGCAGTAGCGGGGGAATGAGCTCCTACAATGAGCAGTTCTTC
CDR3 protein: CASSSGGMSSYNEQFF

D gene: .
V gene: TRBV27
J gene: TRBJ1-2
clone size: .
CDR3 DNA: TGTGCCAGCAGTTTAGTAGGAGCGGGGGCCCGATCTAACTATGGCTACACCTTC
CDR3 protein: CASSLVGAGARSNYGYTF

D gene: TRBD1
V gene: TRBV7-9
J gene: TRBJ1-4
clone size: many
CDR3 DNA: TGTGCCAGCAGCGGGAACCGGGACAGAAATGAAAAACTGTTTTTT
CDR3 protein: CASSGNRDRNEKLFF

D gene: TRBD1
V gene: TRBV28
J gene: TRBJ2-3
clone size: .
CDR3 DNA: TGTGCCAGCAGTTTCCCAGGGGGCAGAAGCACAGATACGCAGTATTTT
CDR3 protein: CASSFPGGRSTDTQYF

D gene: TRBD2
V gene: TRBV5-5
J gene: TRBJ2-1
clone size: many
CDR3 DNA: TGTGCCAGCAGCTTGGTCCCTAGCGGGAGCTCCTACAATGAGCAGTTCTTC
CDR3 protein: CASSLVPSGSSYNEQFF

D gene: .
V gene: TRBV5-1
J gene: TRBJ2-1
clone size: .
CDR3 DNA: TGCGCCAGCAGCTTAGCCGGAGGCCCCTACAATAAGCAGTTCTTC
CDR3 protein: CASSLAGGPYNKQFF

D gene: TRBD2
V gene: TRBV4-3
J gene: TRBJ2-2
clone size: once
CDR3 DNA: TGCGCCAGCAGCCAAGATAATCTTGGACTAGTACTAGCCGGGGAGCTGTTTTTT
CDR3 protein: CASSQDNLGLVLAGELFF

D gene: .
V gene: TRBV5-8
J gene: TRBJ1-4
clone size: .
CDR3 DNA: TGTGCCAGCAGCCCTGGAAAACTGTTTTTT
CDR3 protein: CASSPGKLFF

D gene: TRBD2
V gene: TRBV29-1
J gene: TRBJ2-1
clone size: many
CDR3 DNA: TGCAGCGTTGACCCCGGGACTAGCGGGAGTAATGAGCAGTTCTTC
CDR3 protein: CSVDPGTSGSNEQFF

D gene: .
V gene: TRBV19
J gene: TRBJ1-5
clone size: .
CDR3 DNA: TGTGCCAGTAAGGAACAGGGCAATCAGCCCCAGCATTTT
CDR3 protein: CASKEQGNQPQHF

D gene: .
V gene: TRBV5-1
J gene: TRBJ1-1
clone size: many
CDR3 DNA: TGCGCCAGCAGCTTGAGACCCGGTGAAGCTTTCTTT
CDR3 protein: CASSLRPGEAFF

D gene: .
V gene: TRBV2
J gene: TRBJ2-7
clone size: .
CDR3 DNA: TGTGCCAGCAGTGAGTTGGGGACCTACGAGCAGTACTTC
CDR3 protein: CASSELGTYEQYF

D gene: TRBD1
V gene: TRBV19
J gene: TRBJ1-2
clone size: many
CDR3 DNA: TGTGCCAGTAGTCTCACAGGGGGCGCAGATGGCTACACCTTC
CDR3 protein: CASSLTGGADGYTF

D gene: TRBD2
V gene: TRBV12-3/TRBV12-4
J gene: TRBJ2-4
clone size: many
CDR3 DNA: TGTGCCAGCAGTTTCGTAGCGGGAGGGCCGGGCATTCAGTACTTC
CDR3 protein: CASSFVAGGPGIQYF

D gene: TRBD1
V gene: TRBV7-9
J gene: TRBJ2-4
clone size: few
CDR3 DNA: TGTGCCAGAATTTACCGGGACAGGGGGCGAGCCAAAAACATTCAGTACTTC
CDR3 protein: CARIYRDRGRAKNIQYF

D gene: TRBD1
V gene: TRBV19
J gene: TRBJ1-5
clone size: .
CDR3 DNA: TGTGCCAGTGGGACAGGGGGGAGCGATCAGCCCCAGCATTTT
CDR3 protein: CASGTGGSDQPQHF

D gene: TRBD2
V gene: TRBV29-1
J gene: TRBJ2-1
clone size: few
CDR3 DNA: TGCAGCGTTGAGGGGGGACTAGGGTTCAATGAGCAGTTCTTC
CDR3 protein: CSVEGGLGFNEQFF

D gene: TRBD2
V gene: TRBV27
J gene: TRBJ2-3
clone size: .
CDR3 DNA: TGTGCCAGCAGTTCGGGACTAGCGGGGCTCACAGATACGCAGTATTTT
CDR3 protein: CASSSGLAGLTDTQYF

D gene: .
V gene: TRBV7-8
J gene: TRBJ2-7
clone size: .
CDR3 DNA: TGTGCCAGCAGCGATCTGGACAGACCTACCTACGAGCAGTACTTC
CDR3 protein: CASSDLDRPTYEQYF

D gene: .
V gene: TRBV27
J gene: TRBJ1-5
clone size: many
CDR3 DNA: TGTGCCAGCAGTGCCTTTGGGTCGGAGCAGCCCCAGCATTTT
CDR3 protein: CASSAFGSEQPQHF

D gene: TRBD2
V gene: TRBV6-5
J gene: TRBJ2-1
clone size: many
CDR3 DNA: TGTGCCAGCAGTTACCTAGCGGGGAACAATGAGCAGTTCTTC
CDR3 protein: CASSYLAGNNEQFF

D gene: .
V gene: TRBV6-5
J gene: TRBJ2-5
clone size: once
CDR3 DNA: TGTGCCAGCAGTTACTCGATTTCAGGGTATGAGACCCAGTACTTC
CDR3 protein: CASSYSISGYETQYF

D gene: TRBD1
V gene: TRBV4-1
J gene: TRBJ1-1
clone size: .
CDR3 DNA: TGCGCCAGCAGCCACCTGGACAGGGGGGACACTGAAGCTTTCTTT
CDR3 protein: CASSHLDRGDTEAFF

D gene: TRBD1
V gene: TRBV29-1
J gene: TRBJ2-7
clone size: many
CDR3 DNA: TGCAGCGCTATCGGTCTAGGACAGGGATACGAGCAGTACTTC
CDR3 protein: CSAIGLGQGYEQYF

D gene: TRBD1
V gene: TRBV19
J gene: TRBJ2-5
clone size: many
CDR3 DNA: TGTGCCAGTAGTATTTGGACAGGTCAAGAGACCCAGTACTTC
CDR3 protein: CASSIWTGQETQYF

D gene: TRBD2
V gene: TRBV27
J gene: TRBJ2-4
clone size: many
CDR3 DNA: TGTGCCAGCAGTTCTTTACTAGCGGGAGGGCCTGTCGGCAACATTCAGTACTTC
CDR3 protein: CASSSLLAGGPVGNIQYF

D gene: .
V gene: TRBV12-3/TRBV12-4
J gene: TRBJ1-1
clone size: .
CDR3 DNA: TGTGTCAGCAGTCCCAGCATGAACACTGAAGCTTTCTTT
CDR3 protein: CVSSPSMNTEAFF

D gene: .
V gene: TRBV29-1
J gene: TRBJ2-3
clone size: .
CDR3 DNA: TGCGCCAGCAGTCAAGGTCCTAAAAGGGGCACAGATACGCAGTATTTT
CDR3 protein: CASSQGPKRGTDTQYF